Below are 16 T cell receptor beta chains sequenced from a single sample in a study of tumor and adjacent non-tumor tissue in lung cancer. This sample's RNA came from whole unsorted tissue. The library came from three nested PCR rounds adapted from ARM-PCR protocols. TCRdb reprocessed the multiplex PCR reads via MiXCR and lists one record per CDR3 protein. The top ten clones hold roughly 12% of a sample with 95,000 to 150,000 distinct CDR3 sequences, roughly 64% of them seen once. The sample comprised lung tumor tissue. The receptors come from a man younger than 40 with non-small cell lung cancer.

The chain couples TRBV5-1 to TRBJ2-3; D is perhaps TRBD1 (5 bases). The germline V gene has CDR1 SGHRS and CDR2 YFSETQ. The CDR3 consists of 15 residues. V lost 4 bases and J 3 bases, leaving 15 bases between the germline ends. CDR3 in amino acids: CASSGPRQHTDTQYF. CDR3 nucleotide sequence: TGCGCCAGCAGCGGGCCGAGACAGCATACAGATACGCAGTATTTT.

Turning to this clonotype: Since no conserved phenylalanine or tryptophan closes the CDR3, a read error is the likely cause. This chain connects TRBV5-1 to TRBJ1-1, with D perhaps matching TRBD1 (5 bases). Germline V gene lookup returns CDR1 SGHRS and CDR2 YFSETQ. Trimming cost V 3 bases and J 4 bases, with 10 bases left between them. This CDR3 is 13 amino acids long. CDR3 loop: CASSSVGGTEAFI. The CDR3 DNA follows: TGCGCCAGCAGCTCGGTTGGGGGCACTGAAGCTTTCATT.

Concerning this clonotype itself: Since a much larger clone is just one base distant, this may be a read error. V is TRBV29-1 and J is TRBJ2-1, with a possible D match to TRBD2 (6 bases). The germline gives CDR1 SQVTM, CDR2 ANQGSEA. This CDR3 spans 12 amino acids. V lost 4 bases, J lost 7 bases, and 11 bases lay in between. The CDR3 region has the DNA TGCAGCGTTGTACTAGCTAAGAATGAGCAGTTCTTC. Translation gives CSVVLAKNEQFF.

Comment on this clonotype: A read error may explain this, as a much larger clone is one base away. The gene calls are TRBV6-1 and TRBJ2-7; TRBD1 is a possible D gene (5 bases). CDR1 is MNHNS, CDR2 SASEGT, per germline. V lost 3 bases, J lost 4 bases, and 13 bases lay in between. The CDR3 length is 14 residues. Here the CDR3 DNA reads TGTGCCAGCAGTGATGCCAGGGTCGGGTACGAGCAGTACTTC. It translates to CASSDARVGYEQYF.

With respect to this clonotype: This sequence may be a read error, since a much larger clone differs from it by one base. The V gene is TRBV29-1, the J gene TRBJ1-4; D is uncertain. The V and J ends lost 1 base and 6 bases respectively, with 12 bases between them. This CDR3 comprises 14 residues. Germline V gene lookup returns CDR1 SQVTM and CDR2 ANQGSEA. DNA for the CDR3: TGCAGCGTTGAAGGGGAGGTCGGCTATGAAAAACTGTTTTTT. Protein product: CSVEGEVGYEKLFF.

On this clonotype itself: A much larger clone is a single base away; this may be a read error. The chain combines TRBV6-5 with TRBJ1-1, with D maybe TRBD1 (5 bases). Trimming left V 8 bases short and J 4 bases short, with 20 bases between. Germline V lookup: CDR1 MNHEY, CDR2 SVGAGI. CDR3 length: 15 residues. This CDR3 reads CASRSRSVGGTEAFF. The CDR3 region has the DNA TGTGCCAGCCGTTCCCGTAGTGTCGGGGGCACTGAAGCTTTCTTT.

Turning to this clonotype: At one end the junction does not follow the germline gene, possibly because of a read error. This chain joins TRBV20-1 and TRBJ1-2; D is possibly TRBD1 (5 bases). This CDR3 comprises 11 residues. The germline gives CDR1 DFQATT, CDR2 SNEGSKA (reference sequence). In nucleotides, the CDR3 is TGCAGTGGGGCAGGGACTTATGGCTACACCTTT. Translating it yields CSGAGTYGYTF.

Notes on this clonotype: Since a much larger clone is just one base distant, this may be a read error. The chain joins TRBV25-1 to TRBJ2-2; 8 positions agree with TRBD1. CDR1 and CDR2 (germline): MGHDK, SYGVNS. The CDR3 is made up of 16 amino acids. The CDR3 sequence is CVSSESGTGNTGELFF. The CDR3 bases are TGTGTCAGCAGCGAGTCCGGGACAGGGAACACCGGGGAGCTGTTTTTT.

This chain joins TRBV4-1 and TRBJ1-4, with a possible D match to TRBD1 (5 bases). The V gene's germline CDR1 is MGHRA and CDR2 YSYEKL. The V end lost 10 bases, the J end lost 0 bases, and 15 bases lay between the germline ends. The CDR3 contains 15 residues. CDR3 residues: CANNLRQTTNEKLFF. The CDR3 nucleotides are TGCGCCAACAACCTCCGACAGACAACTAATGAAAAACTGTTTTTT.

Notes on this clonotype: A much larger clone lies a single base off, so this may be a read error. The V call is TRBV4-3, the J call TRBJ2-3; 7 bases are a match to TRBD2. The CDR3 runs 15 residues. The ends lost 1 base at V and 6 bases at J; junction bases unmatched: 7. Looked up from germline, CDR1 is LGHNA and CDR2 is YSLEER. The CDR3, as DNA: TGCGCCAGCAGCCAAGGAGGCGGGGGAGGGGATACGCAGTATTTT. Protein sequence: CASSQGGGGGDTQYF.

Only a few counts were recorded for this clonotype. The chain uses TRBV6-5 and TRBJ2-3, with 9 positions matching TRBD1. Germline V gives CDR1 MNHEY, CDR2 SVGAGI. J was trimmed by 1 base and V by 4 bases; bases with no gene match: 6. CDR3 size: 16 residues. In DNA form, the CDR3 reads TGTGCCAGCAGTTCGATACAGGGGGCTGGCACAGATACGCAGTATTTT. Its translation: CASSSIQGAGTDTQYF.

The chain employs TRBV24-1 and TRBJ1-2; possible D gene TRBD1, 6 bases. V lost 3 bases and J lost 4, with 14 bases in between. CDR3 size: 15 residues. The germline gives CDR1 KGHDR, CDR2 SFDVKD. The CDR3 DNA is TGTGCCACCAGTGATCAAGGGGGGCCGAGCTATGGCTACACCTTC. Translating it yields CATSDQGGPSYGYTF.

Remarks on this clonotype: Possible read error: a much larger clone is one base away. The rearrangement links TRBV6-1 to TRBJ2-3; D is possibly TRBD1 or TRBD2 (5 bases each). Per germline, CDR1 MNHNS and CDR2 SASEGT. The CDR3 contains 13 residues. V lost 5 bases, J lost 9 bases, and 15 bases lay in between. DNA for the CDR3: TGTGCCAGCAGTCTCGGGGAGAGGGGCACGCAGTATTTT. This codes for CASSLGERGTQYF.

As for this clonotype: This may be a read error, as it is one base from a much larger clone. The chain recombines TRBV4-1 with TRBJ1-4, with D unresolved. The CDR3 consists of 15 residues. Deletions cut 0 bases from V and 9 bases from J, with 14 bases between. Per the germline V gene, CDR1 is MGHRA and CDR2 is YSYEKL. CDR3 residues: CASSQDPGPSKKLFF. CDR3 in DNA: TGCGCCAGCAGCCAAGATCCAGGCCCTAGTAAAAAACTGTTTTTT.

The genes are TRBV19 and TRBJ2-2, with a weak D call TRBD1 (5 bases). V lost 3 bases to trimming and J lost 7 bases, with 24 bases between them. CDR1 is LNHDA, CDR2 SQIVND, per germline (reference sequence). The CDR3 extends over 18 amino acids. The CDR3 region has the DNA TGTGCCAGTAGTATTCGTCCCCTTAGGGCCAATAGGGGCGGGGAGCTGTTTTTT. Its protein is CASSIRPLRANRGGELFF.

About this clonotype itself: This CDR3 is missing its conserved last phenylalanine or tryptophan, likely due to a read error. The chain links TRBV5-6 to TRBJ2-6, with unresolved D. CDR3 length: 15 amino acids. Germline V gene lookup returns CDR1 SGHDT and CDR2 YYEEEE. Trimming removed 0 bases at V and 2 bases at J, with 6 bases between. In DNA, the CDR3 is TGTGCCAGCAGCTTGGACGTTGCTGGGGCCAACGTCCTGACTTCC. Encoded protein: CASSLDVAGANVLTS.